Reported below is one T cell receptor (beta chain). This entry belongs to a study of blood T cell repertoires in COVID-19. At the level of the study: Specimens from acute and convalescent COVID-19 originated in the United States, Italy and Spain. Sample material is recorded as cDNA or gDNA derived from T cells, B-cell-depleted T cells, or PBMCs.

V dropped 2 bases and J dropped 12 bases, with 14 bases sitting between them. The CDR3 is made up of 14 amino acids. Germline loops: CDR1 KGHSH, CDR2 LQKENI. Methods used by the authors: Reference gene primer amplification gave estimated nucleated cell counts. The method was immunoSEQ multiplex PCR; TCRdb's version includes in-frame clones alone and lacks a portion of them. The V and J calls and the clone size are those of that table, but D and trimming were determined from the DNA. The table shows 200,000 to 300,000 clones, with more than 75% occurring only once. While infection was still active, Seattle patients were enrolled and then followed longitudinally.

The J gene is TRBJ1-6, the V gene TRBV18; D call uncertain. The material sequenced was peripheral blood. This TCR was sampled from a woman older than 75 with COVID-19, enrolled during active disease. CDR3 region: CASSPAEGFGPLHF. CDR3 coding DNA: TGTGCCAGCTCACCAGCGGAAGGTTTCGGACCCCTCCACTTT.